These 6 T cell receptor beta chains were sequenced from one sample in a study of tumor and adjacent non-tumor tissue in lung cancer. No cell sorting was done before RNA was extracted from the tissue. This non-tumor lung sample came from over 3 cm beyond the tumor edge. The library came from three nested PCR rounds adapted from ARM-PCR protocols. A single record per CDR3 protein comes from TCRdb applying MiXCR to the multiplex PCR reads. Among about 48,000 distinct CDR3 sequences, 55% to 65% were seen once, and the ten largest hold 25% to 35%. Material: distant non-tumor lung tissue. These receptors came from a woman aged 65 to 85 with non-small cell lung cancer.

The chain employs TRBV28 and TRBJ2-7; D unresolved. Trimming pared 3 bases from V and 2 bases from J, leaving 17 bases between. The CDR3 sequence is 16 residues long. Germline CDR1 is MDHEN and CDR2 is SYDVKM. Written as DNA, the CDR3 is TGTGCCAGCAGTTTCACCCTAGAGAAAATAACCTACGAGCAGTACTTC. Its protein is CASSFTLEKITYEQYF.

V is TRBV29-1 and J is TRBJ1-2, with a tentative D call TRBD1 (5 bases). The CDR3 has 12 residues. V dropped 6 bases and J dropped 5 bases, with 13 bases sitting between them. Germline-derived CDR1 and CDR2 are SQVTM and ANQGSEA. As DNA, the CDR3 is TGCAGCGTCGTAGGGGAGGCGTATGGCTACACCTTC. It translates to CSVVGEAYGYTF.

Of note for this clonotype: A much larger clone is a single base away; this may be a read error. In DNA form, the CDR3 reads TGTGCCAGCAGCCTATGGACTAATTCCTACGAGCAGTACTTC. Translated, it gives CASSLWTNSYEQYF. J is TRBJ2-7 and V is TRBV4-2, with D tentatively TRBD2 (6 bases). Looked up from germline, CDR1 is LGHNA and CDR2 is YNFKEQ. V lost 4 bases and J lost 1, with 11 bases in between. This CDR3 spans 14 amino acids.

On this clonotype itself: Being one base from a much bigger clone, this may be a read error. V usage is TRBV10-2 and J usage is TRBJ2-2, with no clear D. Germline V gene lookup returns CDR1 WSHSY and CDR2 SAAADI. Deletions cut 6 bases from V and 1 base from J, with 12 bases between. This CDR3 is 15 amino acids long. The CDR3 region is CASRSEGRNTGELFF. CDR3 DNA: TGCGCCAGCAGATCAGAAGGAAGGAACACCGGGGAGCTGTTTTTT.

V usage is TRBV6-2 or TRBV6-3 and J usage is TRBJ1-1, with 7 nucleotides matching TRBD1. The CDR3 is 14 residues long. Germline V CDR1 and CDR2: MNHEY, SVGEGT. V lost 7 bases, J lost 9 bases, and 14 bases stayed unmatched. The CDR3 spells CASNPGGGWVKAFF. The CDR3 DNA is TGTGCCAGCAACCCCGGAGGGGGCTGGGTTAAAGCTTTCTTT.

The chain's CDR3 is CANNQGTSGSGSYEQYF. CDR3 in DNA: TGCGCCAACAATCAGGGGACTAGCGGGAGTGGTTCGTACGAGCAGTACTTC. V usage is TRBV4-1 and J usage is TRBJ2-7, with TRBD2 matching over 14 bases. The J segment lost 4 bases and the V segment lost 10 bases, leaving 15 bases of the junction unmatched. In germline, CDR1 is MGHRA, CDR2 YSYEKL. This CDR3 comprises 17 residues.